The TCR beta chain under discussion was sequenced for a study of tumor-infiltrating lymphocytes in localized non-small cell lung cancer. Repertoires were generated with immunoSEQ multiplex PCR, while TCRdb's copy carries only in-frame clones and drops some. Altogether approximately 12,000 clones are present, approximately 66% being singletons, with the ten largest covering 7% to 8%. The CDR3 runs 14 residues. In germline, CDR1 is MNHNS, CDR2 SASEGT. V shed 1 base, J shed 8 bases, and the junction held 6 bases outside the gene matches. Findings of the study overall: Tumor T-cell fraction from TCR sequencing was not associated with recurrence-free survival (p = 0.61). Higher tumor T cell infiltration than in uninvolved lung was supported by TCRbeta sequencing. Only some patients had TCR sequencing, depending on available tissue.

Concerning this clone: Its specificity is unknown.

This receptor was identified in a human donor with non-small cell lung cancer. What was sequenced was lung tumor tissue. The rearrangement links TRBV6-1 to TRBJ1-2; 8 bases line up with TRBD1. The CDR3: CASSEGQGAGGYTF. CDR3 sequence (DNA): TGTGCCAGCAGTGAAGGGCAGGGGGCAGGCGGCTACACCTTC.